Presented here are 7 T cell receptor beta chains from one specimen sequenced in a study of response to subunit inactivated influenza vaccine. TCRdb re-analysed the RT-PCR reads in MiXCR, keeping a single row per CDR3 protein. The table has about 540,000 distinct CDR3 sequences, around 21% seen once. This sample was shared with a second study, whose subject was T cells expressing NK-cell markers. That work contributes: 5'RACE template switching built TCR beta cDNA with unique molecular identifiers.

Specimen: CD4+ T cells sorted from PBMCs, collected 11 to 12 days after vaccination. Source of these receptors: a man aged 45-65 years who received an inactivated influenza vaccine.

There are many counts of this clonotype. This chain uses TRBV2 with TRBJ2-1; D is possibly TRBD2 (6 bases). The CDR3 runs to 16 residues. Germline V gene lookup returns CDR1 SNHLY and CDR2 FYNNEI. Trimming left V 2 bases short and J 0 bases short, with 11 bases between. The CDR3 sequence: CASSEQRVSSYNEQFF. CDR3 nucleotides: TGTGCCAGCAGTGAACAGCGGGTGAGCTCCTACAATGAGCAGTTCTTC.

The table lists this clonotype with a few counts. V gene TRBV11-2 combines with J gene TRBJ2-1, with 8 bases fitting TRBD2. From germline, CDR1 is SGHAT and CDR2 FQNNGV. V lost 1 base, J lost 5 bases, and 7 bases stayed unmatched. CDR3 size: 16 residues. As DNA, the CDR3 is TGTGCCAGCAGCTTAGCGGGGCGGGGGGTTAACAATGAGCAGTTCTTC. It translates to CASSLAGRGVNNEQFF.

The CDR3 sequence: CASSFFGDTQYF. In DNA, the CDR3 is TGTGCCAGCAGTTTCTTCGGAGATACGCAGTATTTT. The chain recombines TRBV12-3 or TRBV12-4 with TRBJ2-3; D gene ambiguous. The V gene lost 3 bases and the J gene lost 5 bases, with 6 bases spanning the gap. The CDR3 runs to 12 residues.

Many counts were recorded for this clonotype. The rearrangement links TRBV14 to TRBJ2-5; 8 positions match TRBD1. Per germline, CDR1 SGHDN and CDR2 FVKESK. The V segment lost 2 bases and the J segment 2 bases; nucleotides outside the gene matches: 4. The CDR3 consists of 15 residues. The CDR3 loop reads CASSQWTGWQETQYF. The CDR3 DNA reads TGTGCCAGCAGCCAATGGACAGGGTGGCAAGAGACCCAGTACTTC.

The chain links TRBV11-1 to TRBJ2-5; unclear D gene. Looked up from germline, CDR1 is SGHAT and CDR2 is FQDESV (reference sequence). The CDR3 contains 11 residues. V was cut by 5 bases and J by 14 bases, with 15 bases left in between. The CDR3 bases are TGTGCCAGCAGCCACGGACGAACCGATTACTTC. Translated, it gives CASSHGRTDYF.

The sample holds a few counts of this clonotype. The V and J genes are TRBV6-5 and TRBJ1-1; no clear D. The CDR3 has 11 residues. Trimming removed 2 bases at V and 7 bases at J, with 5 bases between. The germline V gene has CDR1 MNHEY and CDR2 SVGAGI. The CDR3 is CASSYRFEAFF. Written as DNA, the CDR3 is TGTGCCAGCAGTTACCGGTTTGAAGCTTTCTTT.

The chain employs TRBV10-3 and TRBJ1-1, with a possible D match to TRBD1 (5 bases). The germline V gene encodes CDR1 ENHRY and CDR2 SYGVKD. Trimming cost V 6 bases and J 6 bases, with 14 bases left between them. The CDR3 runs to 13 residues. For the CDR3, the DNA is TGTGCCATCAGAGAACAGGTAAAAGCTGAAGCTTTCTTT. It is translated as CAIREQVKAEAFF.